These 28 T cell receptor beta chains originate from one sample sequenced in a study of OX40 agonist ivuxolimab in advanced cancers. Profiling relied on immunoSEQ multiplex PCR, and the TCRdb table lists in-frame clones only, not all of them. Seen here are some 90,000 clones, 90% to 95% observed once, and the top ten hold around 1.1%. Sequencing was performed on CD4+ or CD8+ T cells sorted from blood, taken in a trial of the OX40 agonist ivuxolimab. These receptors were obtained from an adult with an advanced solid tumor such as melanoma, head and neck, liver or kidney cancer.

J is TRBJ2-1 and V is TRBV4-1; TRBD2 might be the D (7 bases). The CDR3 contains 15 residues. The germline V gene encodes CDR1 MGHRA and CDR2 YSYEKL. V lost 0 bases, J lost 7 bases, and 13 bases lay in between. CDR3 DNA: TGCGCCAGCAGCCAAGATGGGGGGGGCGCGAATGAGCAGTTCTTC. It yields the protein CASSQDGGGANEQFF.

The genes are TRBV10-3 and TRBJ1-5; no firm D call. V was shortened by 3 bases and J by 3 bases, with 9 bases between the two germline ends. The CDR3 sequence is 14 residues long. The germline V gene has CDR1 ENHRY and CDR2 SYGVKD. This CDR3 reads CAISDQSYNQPQHF. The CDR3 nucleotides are TGTGCCATCAGTGACCAAAGTTACAATCAGCCCCAGCATTTT.

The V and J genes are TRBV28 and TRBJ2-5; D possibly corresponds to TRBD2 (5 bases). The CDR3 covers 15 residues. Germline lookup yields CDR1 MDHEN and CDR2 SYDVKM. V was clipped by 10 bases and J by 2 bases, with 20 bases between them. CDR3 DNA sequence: TGTGCCACCCAGGATGAGGGCCGGCTGCAAGAGACCCAGTACTTC. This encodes CATQDEGRLQETQYF.

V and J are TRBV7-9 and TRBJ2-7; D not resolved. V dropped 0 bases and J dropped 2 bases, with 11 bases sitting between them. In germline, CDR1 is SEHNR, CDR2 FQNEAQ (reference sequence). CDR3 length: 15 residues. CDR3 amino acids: CASSLAGLSTYEQYF. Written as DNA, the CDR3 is TGTGCCAGCAGCTTAGCGGGCCTGTCCACCTACGAGCAGTACTTC.

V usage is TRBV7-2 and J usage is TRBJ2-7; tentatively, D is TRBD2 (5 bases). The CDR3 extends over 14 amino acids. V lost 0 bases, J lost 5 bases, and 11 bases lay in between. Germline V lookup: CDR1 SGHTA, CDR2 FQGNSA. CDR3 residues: CASSLARGPHEQYF. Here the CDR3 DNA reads TGTGCCAGCAGCTTAGCACGCGGGCCCCACGAGCAGTACTTC.

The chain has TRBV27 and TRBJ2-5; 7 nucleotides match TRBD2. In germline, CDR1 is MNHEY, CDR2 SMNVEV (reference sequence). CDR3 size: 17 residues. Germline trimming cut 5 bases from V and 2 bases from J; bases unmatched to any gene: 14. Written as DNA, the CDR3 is TGTGCCAGCAGTCCCCGCAAGGCGACAGCGGGACAAGAGACCCAGTACTTC. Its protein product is CASSPRKATAGQETQYF.

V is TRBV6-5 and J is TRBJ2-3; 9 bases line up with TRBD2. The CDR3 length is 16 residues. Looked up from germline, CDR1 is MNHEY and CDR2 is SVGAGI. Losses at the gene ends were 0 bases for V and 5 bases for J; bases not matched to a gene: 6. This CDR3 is CASSYSGLAGIDTQYF. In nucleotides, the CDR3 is TGTGCCAGCAGTTACTCGGGGCTAGCGGGAATAGATACGCAGTATTTT.

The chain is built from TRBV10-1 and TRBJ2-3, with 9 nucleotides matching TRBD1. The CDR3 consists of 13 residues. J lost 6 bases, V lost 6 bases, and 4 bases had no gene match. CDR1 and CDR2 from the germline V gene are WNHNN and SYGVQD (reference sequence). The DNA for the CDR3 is TGCGCCAGCAGCCGGGGACAGGGCGATACGCAGTATTTT. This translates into CASSRGQGDTQYF.

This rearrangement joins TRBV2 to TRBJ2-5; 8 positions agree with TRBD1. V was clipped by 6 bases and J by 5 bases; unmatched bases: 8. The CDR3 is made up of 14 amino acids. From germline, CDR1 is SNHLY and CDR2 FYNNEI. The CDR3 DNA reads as TGTGCCAGCAGCGACAGGGGAATCGTGGAGACCCAGTACTTC. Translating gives CASSDRGIVETQYF.

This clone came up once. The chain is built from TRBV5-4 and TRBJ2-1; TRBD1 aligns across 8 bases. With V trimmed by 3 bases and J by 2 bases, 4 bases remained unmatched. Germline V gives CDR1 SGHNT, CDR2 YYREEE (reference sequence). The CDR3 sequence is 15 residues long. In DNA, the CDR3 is TGTGCCAGCAGCTCAAAGACAGGGGCCTACAATGAGCAGTTCTTC. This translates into CASSSKTGAYNEQFF.

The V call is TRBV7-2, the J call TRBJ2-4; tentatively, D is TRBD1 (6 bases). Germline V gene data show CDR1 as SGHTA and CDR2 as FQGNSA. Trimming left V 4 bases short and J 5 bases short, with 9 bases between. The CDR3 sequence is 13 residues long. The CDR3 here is CASSSRTENIQYF. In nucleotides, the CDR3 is TGTGCCAGCAGCTCCCGGACAGAAAACATTCAGTACTTC.

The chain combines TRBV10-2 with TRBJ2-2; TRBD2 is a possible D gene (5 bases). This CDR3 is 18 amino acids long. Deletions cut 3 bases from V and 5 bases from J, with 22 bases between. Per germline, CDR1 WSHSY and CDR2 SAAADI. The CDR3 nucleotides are TGCGCCAGCAGTGACCGACGGTTCGCCCTCAGGAGGACCGGGGAGCTGTTTTTT. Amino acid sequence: CASSDRRFALRRTGELFF.

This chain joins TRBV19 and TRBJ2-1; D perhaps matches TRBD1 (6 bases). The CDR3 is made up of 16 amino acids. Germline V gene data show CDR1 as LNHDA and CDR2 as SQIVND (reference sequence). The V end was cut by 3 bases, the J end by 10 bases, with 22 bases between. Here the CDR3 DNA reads TGTGCCAGTAGTATCTCTTCGGCACAGGGAGTACGGGAGCAGTTCTTC. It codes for CASSISSAQGVREQFF. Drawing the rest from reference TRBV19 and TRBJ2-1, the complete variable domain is DGGITQSPKYLFRKEGQNVTLSCEQNLNHDAMYWYRQDPGQGLRLIYYSQIVNDFQKGDIAEGYSVSREKKESFPLTVTSAQKNPTAFYLCASSISSAQGVREQFFGPGTRLTVL.

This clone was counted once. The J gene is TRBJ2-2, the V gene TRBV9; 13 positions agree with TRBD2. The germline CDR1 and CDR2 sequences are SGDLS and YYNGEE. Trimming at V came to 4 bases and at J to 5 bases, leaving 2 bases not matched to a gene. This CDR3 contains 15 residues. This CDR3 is CASSQTSGRTGELFF. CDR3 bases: TGTGCCAGCAGCCAGACTAGCGGGAGGACCGGGGAGCTGTTTTTT.

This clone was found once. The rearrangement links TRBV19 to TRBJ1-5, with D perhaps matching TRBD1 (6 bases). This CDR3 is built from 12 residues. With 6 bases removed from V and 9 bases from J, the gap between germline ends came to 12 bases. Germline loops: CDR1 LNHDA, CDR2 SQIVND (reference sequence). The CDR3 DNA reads TGTGCCAGTAGAGGGGGTTTCGGGCCCCAGCATTTT. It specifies CASRGGFGPQHF. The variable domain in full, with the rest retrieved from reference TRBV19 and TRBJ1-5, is DGGITQSPKYLFRKEGQNVTLSCEQNLNHDAMYWYRQDPGQGLRLIYYSQIVNDFQKGDIAEGYSVSREKKESFPLTVTSAQKNPTAFYLCASRGGFGPQHFGDGTRLSIL.

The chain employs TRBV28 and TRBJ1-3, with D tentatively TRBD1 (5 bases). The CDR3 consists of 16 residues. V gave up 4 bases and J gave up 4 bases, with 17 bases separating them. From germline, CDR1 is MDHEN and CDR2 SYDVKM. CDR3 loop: CASSSTEGVSGNTIYF. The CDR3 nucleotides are TGTGCCAGCAGTTCGACAGAAGGGGTCTCAGGAAACACCATATATTTT.

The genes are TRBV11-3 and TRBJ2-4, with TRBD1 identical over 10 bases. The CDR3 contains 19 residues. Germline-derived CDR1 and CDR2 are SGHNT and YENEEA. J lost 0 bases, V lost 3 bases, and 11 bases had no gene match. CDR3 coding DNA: TGTGCCAGCAGCTTTATAGGGACAGGGGCCTCTGGAGCCAAAAACATTCAGTACTTC. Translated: CASSFIGTGASGAKNIQYF.

The DNA for the CDR3 is TGTGCCAGCAGTAGGTCTTCTAGCAATCAGCCCCAGCATTTT. Its translation: CASSRSSSNQPQHF. The chain joins TRBV6-1 to TRBJ1-5; D gene unclear. Germline CDR1 is MNHNS and CDR2 is SASEGT. This CDR3 contains 14 residues. V lost 5 bases, J lost 0 bases, and 8 bases lay in between.

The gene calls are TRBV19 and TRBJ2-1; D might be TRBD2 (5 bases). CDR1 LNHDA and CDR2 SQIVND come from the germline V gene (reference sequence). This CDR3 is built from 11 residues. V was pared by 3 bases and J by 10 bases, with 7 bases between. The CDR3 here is CASSMRVEQFF. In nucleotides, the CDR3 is TGTGCCAGTAGTATGAGGGTGGAGCAGTTCTTC.

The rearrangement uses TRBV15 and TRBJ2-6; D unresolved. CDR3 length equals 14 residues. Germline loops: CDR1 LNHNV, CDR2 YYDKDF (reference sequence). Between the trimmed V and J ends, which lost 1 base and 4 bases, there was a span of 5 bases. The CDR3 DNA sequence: TGTGCCACCAGCAGAGCCTCCGGGGCCAACGTCCTGACTTTC. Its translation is CATSRASGANVLTF.

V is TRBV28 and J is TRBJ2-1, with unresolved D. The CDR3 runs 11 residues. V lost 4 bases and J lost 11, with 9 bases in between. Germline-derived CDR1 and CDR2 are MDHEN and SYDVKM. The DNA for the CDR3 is TGTGCCAGCAGTTCCCCCGCCCAGCAGTTCTTC. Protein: CASSSPAQQFF.

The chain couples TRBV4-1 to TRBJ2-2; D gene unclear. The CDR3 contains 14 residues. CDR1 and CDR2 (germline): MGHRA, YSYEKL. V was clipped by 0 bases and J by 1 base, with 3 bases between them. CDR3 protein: CASSQDRNTGELFF. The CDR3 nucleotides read TGCGCCAGCAGCCAAGATCGGAACACCGGGGAGCTGTTTTTT.

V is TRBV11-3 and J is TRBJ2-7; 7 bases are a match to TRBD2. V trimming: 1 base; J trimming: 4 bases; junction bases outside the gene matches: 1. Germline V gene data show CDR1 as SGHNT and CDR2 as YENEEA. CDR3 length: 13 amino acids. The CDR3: CASSLGSGYEQYF. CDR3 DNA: TGTGCCAGCAGCTTAGGTAGCGGGTACGAGCAGTACTTC.

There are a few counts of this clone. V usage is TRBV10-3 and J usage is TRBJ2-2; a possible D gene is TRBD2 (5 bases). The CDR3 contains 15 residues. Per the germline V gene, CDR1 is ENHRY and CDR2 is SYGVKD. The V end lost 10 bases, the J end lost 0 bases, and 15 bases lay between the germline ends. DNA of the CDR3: TGTGCCACCTCCCTCGGGGTTCCGAACACCGGGGAGCTGTTTTTT. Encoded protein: CATSLGVPNTGELFF.

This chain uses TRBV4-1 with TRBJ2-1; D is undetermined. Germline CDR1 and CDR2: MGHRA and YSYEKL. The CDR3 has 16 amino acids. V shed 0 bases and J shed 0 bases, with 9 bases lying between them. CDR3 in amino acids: CASSQDMSRSYNEQFF. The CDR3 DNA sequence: TGCGCCAGCAGCCAAGATATGAGCCGCTCCTACAATGAGCAGTTCTTC.

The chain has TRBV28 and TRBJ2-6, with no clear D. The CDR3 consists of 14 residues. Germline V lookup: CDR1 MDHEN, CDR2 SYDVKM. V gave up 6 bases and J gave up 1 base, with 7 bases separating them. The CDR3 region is CASRMESGANVLTF. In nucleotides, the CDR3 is TGTGCCAGCAGAATGGAGTCTGGGGCCAACGTCCTGACTTTC.

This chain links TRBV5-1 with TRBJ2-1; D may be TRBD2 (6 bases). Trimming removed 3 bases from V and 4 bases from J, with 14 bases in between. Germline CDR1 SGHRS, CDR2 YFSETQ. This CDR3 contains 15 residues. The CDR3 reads CASSSGLSDYNEQFF. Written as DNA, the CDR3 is TGCGCCAGCAGCTCAGGACTAAGCGATTACAATGAGCAGTTCTTC.

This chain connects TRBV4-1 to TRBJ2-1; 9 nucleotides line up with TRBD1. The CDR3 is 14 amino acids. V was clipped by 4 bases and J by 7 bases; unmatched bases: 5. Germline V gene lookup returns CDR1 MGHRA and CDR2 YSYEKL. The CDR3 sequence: CASSRDRVRNEQFF. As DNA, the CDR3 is TGCGCCAGCAGCCGGGACAGGGTACGGAATGAGCAGTTCTTC.